Here is one T cell receptor (beta chain) with its context. Its antigen is not identified. This sample was included in a study of blood T cells in healthy people across ages. Study-wide results and limits: Any conclusive comparison of naive versus antigen-experienced cells was prevented by using unsorted PBMCs. Naive T cell percentage and TCR beta diversity correlated strongly.

The use of a sample-barcoded 5' primer and a J-beta primer mix characterized a second PCR of roughly 6 to 11 cycles. TCRdb processed the 5' RACE reads anew with MiXCR; each CDR3 protein has one entry. The sample carries fewer than 900,000 distinct CDR3 sequences, around 36% recorded once. The germline V and J ends were trimmed by 6 bases and 9 bases, with 12 bases remaining between them. The CDR3 is 13 residues long. The sequencing sample was made of blood. The receptor comes from a man aged 18 to 30 in good health. The V gene is TRBV12-3 or TRBV12-4, the J gene TRBJ1-6, with TRBD1 as a possible D gene (5 bases). The DNA of the CDR3 is TGTGCCAGCAGGATTCAGGGTGGTTCACCCCTCCACTTT. Its protein is CASRIQGGSPLHF.